The present T cell receptor (beta chain) was sequenced within a study of blood T cell repertoires in COVID-19. Study in general: Collection of acute and convalescent COVID-19 samples took place in the United States, Italy and Spain. The cDNA or gDNA used as material had been derived from T cells, B-cell-depleted T cells, or PBMCs.

Trimming removed 6 bases from V and 2 bases from J, with 10 bases in between. Germline lookup yields CDR1 KGHSH and CDR2 LQKENI. CDR3 length equals 14 residues. Original analysis: It was from reference gene primer amplification that nucleated cell counts were estimated. TCRdb keeps only in-frame clones here, not all; method: immunoSEQ multiplex PCR. The V and J calls and the clone size are those of that table, but D and trimming were determined from the DNA. The sample lists under 300,000 clones; about four fifths were seen once. This sequence was found in a woman between 18 and 30 years old with acute or convalescent COVID-19. This chain uses TRBV18 with TRBJ1-4, with no clear D. The sample was peripheral blood. CDR3 nucleotide sequence: TGTGCCAGCTCCACATTCAACACTAATGAAAAACTGTTTTTT. Protein: CASSTFNTNEKLFF. Drawing the rest from reference TRBV18 and TRBJ1-4, the complete variable domain is NAGVMQNPRHLVRRRGQEARLRCSPMKGHSHVYWYRQLPEEGLKFMVYLQKENIIDESGMPKERFSAEFPKEGPSILRIQQVVRGDSAAYFCASSTFNTNEKLFFGSGTQLSVL.